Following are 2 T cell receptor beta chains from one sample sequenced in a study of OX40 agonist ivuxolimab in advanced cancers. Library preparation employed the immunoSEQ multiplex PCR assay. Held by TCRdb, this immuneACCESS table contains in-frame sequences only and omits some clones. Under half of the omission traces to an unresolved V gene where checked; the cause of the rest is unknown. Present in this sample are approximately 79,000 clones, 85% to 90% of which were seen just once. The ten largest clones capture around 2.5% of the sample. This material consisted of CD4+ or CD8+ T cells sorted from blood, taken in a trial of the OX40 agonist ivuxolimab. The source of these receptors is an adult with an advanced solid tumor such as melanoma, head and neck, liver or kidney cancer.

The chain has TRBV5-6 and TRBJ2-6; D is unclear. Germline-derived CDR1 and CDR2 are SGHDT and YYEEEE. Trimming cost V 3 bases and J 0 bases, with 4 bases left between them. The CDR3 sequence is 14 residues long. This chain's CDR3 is CASSWTSGANVLTF. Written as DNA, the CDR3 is TGTGCCAGCAGCTGGACCTCTGGGGCCAACGTCCTGACTTTC.

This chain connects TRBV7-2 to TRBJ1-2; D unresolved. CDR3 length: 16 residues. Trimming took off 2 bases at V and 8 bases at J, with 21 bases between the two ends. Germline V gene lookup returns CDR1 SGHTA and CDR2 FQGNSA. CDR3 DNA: TGTGCCAGCAGCTTACCCCGGGGAGACCGCCAGGAGGGCTACACCTTC. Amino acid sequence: CASSLPRGDRQEGYTF. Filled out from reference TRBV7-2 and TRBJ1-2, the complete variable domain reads GAGVSQSPSNKVTEKGKDVELRCDPISGHTALYWYRQSLGQGLEFLIYFQGNSAPDKSGLPSDRFSAERTGGSVSTLTIQRTQQEDSAVYLCASSLPRGDRQEGYTFGSGTRLTVV.